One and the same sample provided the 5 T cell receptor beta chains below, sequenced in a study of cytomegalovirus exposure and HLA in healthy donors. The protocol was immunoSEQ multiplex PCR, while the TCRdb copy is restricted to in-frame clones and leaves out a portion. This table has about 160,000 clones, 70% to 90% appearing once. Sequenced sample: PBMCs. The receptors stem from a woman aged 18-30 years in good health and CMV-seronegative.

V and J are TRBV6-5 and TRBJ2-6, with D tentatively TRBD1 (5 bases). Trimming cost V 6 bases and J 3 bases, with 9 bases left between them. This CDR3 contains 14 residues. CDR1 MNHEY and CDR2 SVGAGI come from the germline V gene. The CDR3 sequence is CASRKGYGANVLTF. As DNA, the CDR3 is TGTGCCAGCAGAAAGGGGTATGGGGCCAACGTCCTGACTTTC.

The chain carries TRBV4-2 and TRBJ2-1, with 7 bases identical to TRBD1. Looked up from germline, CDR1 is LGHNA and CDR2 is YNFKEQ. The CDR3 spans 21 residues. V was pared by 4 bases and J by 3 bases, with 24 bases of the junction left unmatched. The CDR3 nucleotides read TGTGCCAGCAGCCCCCCCGGCACTATCAGACAGGGTTTGGGGTTCTACAATGAGCAGTTCTTC. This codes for CASSPPGTIRQGLGFYNEQFF.

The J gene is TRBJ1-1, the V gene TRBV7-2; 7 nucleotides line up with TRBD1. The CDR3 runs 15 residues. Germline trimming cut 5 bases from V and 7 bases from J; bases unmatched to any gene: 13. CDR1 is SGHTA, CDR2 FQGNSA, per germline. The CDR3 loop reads CASSEQTGVSDEAFF. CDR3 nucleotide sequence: TGTGCCAGCAGCGAACAAACAGGGGTTTCAGATGAAGCTTTCTTT. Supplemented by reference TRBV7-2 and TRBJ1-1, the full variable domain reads GAGVSQSPSNKVTEKGKDVELRCDPISGHTALYWYRQSLGQGLEFLIYFQGNSAPDKSGLPSDRFSAERTGGSVSTLTIQRTQQEDSAVYLCASSEQTGVSDEAFFGQGTRLTVV.

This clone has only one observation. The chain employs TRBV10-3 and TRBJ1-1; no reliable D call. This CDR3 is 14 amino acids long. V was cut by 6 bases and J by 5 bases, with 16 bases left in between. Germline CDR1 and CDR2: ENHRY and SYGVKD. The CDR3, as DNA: TGTGCCATCAGAGCTTGGGAAGGAGGGACTGAAGCTTTCTTT. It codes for CAIRAWEGGTEAFF.

The CDR3 nucleotides are TGCGCCAGCAGCGGGTGGGGCAGGGATCGCACAGATACGCAGTATTTT. Its protein is CASSGWGRDRTDTQYF. The chain links TRBV5-1 to TRBJ2-3; tentatively, D is TRBD1 (5 bases). CDR1 is SGHRS and CDR2 is YFSETQ in the germline V gene. The V and J ends lost 4 bases and 1 base respectively, with 16 bases between them. There are 16 residues in the CDR3.